One TCR beta chain is described in this entry. TCRdb re-called the RT-PCR reads with MiXCR, one entry per CDR3 protein. The table has approximately 720,000 distinct CDR3 sequences, more than 13% seen once. The CDR3 sequence is 12 residues long. V was trimmed by 2 bases and J by 15 bases, leaving 14 bases between them. Germline CDR1 reads MNHEY; CDR2 reads SVGEGT. This TCR came from a female donor in good health, serving as a healthy control. V is TRBV6-2 or TRBV6-3 and J is TRBJ2-1, with D perhaps matching TRBD1 or TRBD2 (5 bases each). Specimen: memory CD4+ T cells from blood. CDR3 nucleotides: TGTGCCAGCAGTTACACCGGGACCCAGTGGTTCTTC. This sequence encodes CASSYTGTQWFF.